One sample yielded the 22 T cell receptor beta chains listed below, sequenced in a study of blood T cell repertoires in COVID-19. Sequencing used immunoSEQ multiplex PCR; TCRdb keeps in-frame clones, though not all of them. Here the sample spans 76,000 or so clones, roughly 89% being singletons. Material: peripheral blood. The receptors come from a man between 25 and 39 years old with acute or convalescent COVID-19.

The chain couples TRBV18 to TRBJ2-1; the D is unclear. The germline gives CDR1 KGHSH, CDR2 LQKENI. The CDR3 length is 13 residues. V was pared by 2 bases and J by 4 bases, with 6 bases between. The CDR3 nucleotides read TGTGCCAGCTCACCAGACATTTACAATGAGCAGTTCTTC. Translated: CASSPDIYNEQFF.

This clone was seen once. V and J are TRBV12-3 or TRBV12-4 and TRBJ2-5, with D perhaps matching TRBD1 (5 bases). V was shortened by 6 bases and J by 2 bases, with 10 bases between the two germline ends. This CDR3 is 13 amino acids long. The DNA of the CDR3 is TGTGCCAGCAGAACGACAGCACAAGAGACCCAGTACTTC. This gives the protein CASRTTAQETQYF.

The CDR3 protein is CASSHDYQTGLKVNEQFF. The CDR3 DNA sequence: TGCGCCAGCAGCCACGACTACCAAACAGGGCTTAAAGTCAATGAGCAGTTCTTC. The rearrangement joins TRBV4-1 to TRBJ2-1; TRBD1 is a possible D gene (6 bases). Germline V lookup: CDR1 MGHRA, CDR2 YSYEKL. V was clipped by 3 bases and J by 6 bases, with 24 bases between them. The CDR3 extends over 18 amino acids.

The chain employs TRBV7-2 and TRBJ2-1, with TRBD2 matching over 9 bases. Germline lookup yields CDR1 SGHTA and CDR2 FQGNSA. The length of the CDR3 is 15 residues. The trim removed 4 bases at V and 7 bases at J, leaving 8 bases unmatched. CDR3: CASSSVAGVENEQFF. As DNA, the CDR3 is TGTGCCAGCAGCTCCGTAGCGGGAGTGGAAAATGAGCAGTTCTTC. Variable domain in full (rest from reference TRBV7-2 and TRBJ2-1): GAGVSQSPSNKVTEKGKDVELRCDPISGHTALYWYRQSLGQGLEFLIYFQGNSAPDKSGLPSDRFSAERTGGSVSTLTIQRTQQEDSAVYLCASSSVAGVENEQFFGPGTRLTVL.

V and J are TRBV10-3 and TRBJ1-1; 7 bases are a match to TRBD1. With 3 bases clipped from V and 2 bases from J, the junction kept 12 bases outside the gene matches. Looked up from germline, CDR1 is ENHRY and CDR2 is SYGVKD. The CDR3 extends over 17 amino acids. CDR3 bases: TGTGCCATCAGTGACTACATATACGGGACAGCAAACACTGAAGCTTTCTTT. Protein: CAISDYIYGTANTEAFF.

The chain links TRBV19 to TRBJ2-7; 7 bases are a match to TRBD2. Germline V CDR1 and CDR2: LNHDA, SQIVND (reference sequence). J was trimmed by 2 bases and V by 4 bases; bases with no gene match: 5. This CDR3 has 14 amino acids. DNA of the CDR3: TGTGCCAGTAGTACTCAAGCGGGAACCTACGAGCAGTACTTC. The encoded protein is CASSTQAGTYEQYF.

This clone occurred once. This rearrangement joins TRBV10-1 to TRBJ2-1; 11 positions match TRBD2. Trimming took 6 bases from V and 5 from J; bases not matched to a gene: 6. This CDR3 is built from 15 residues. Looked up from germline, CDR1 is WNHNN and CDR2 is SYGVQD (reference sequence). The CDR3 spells CASSQTSGDDNEQFF. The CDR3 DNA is TGCGCCAGCAGCCAGACTAGCGGGGACGACAATGAGCAGTTCTTC.

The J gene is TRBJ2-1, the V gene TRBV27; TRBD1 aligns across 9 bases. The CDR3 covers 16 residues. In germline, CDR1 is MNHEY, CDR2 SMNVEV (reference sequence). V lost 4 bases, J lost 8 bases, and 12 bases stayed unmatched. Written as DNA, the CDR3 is TGTGCCAGCAGTTCGTATGTCTTCGACAGGGGGTATGAGCAGTTCTTC. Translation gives CASSSYVFDRGYEQFF.

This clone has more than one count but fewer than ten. In DNA, the CDR3 is TGTGCCAGCAGTTACCGCAGGGGGCCGAACACTGAAGCTTTCTTT. Translated, it gives CASSYRRGPNTEAFF. The rearrangement uses TRBV6-5 and TRBJ1-1, with 8 bases fitting TRBD1. Trimming cost V 2 bases and J 1 base; bases outside gene matches: 3. The germline CDR1 and CDR2 sequences are MNHEY and SVGAGI. The CDR3 has 15 amino acids.

CDR3 protein: CASSPRGRDDTDTQYF. The DNA for the CDR3 is TGTGCCAGCAGTCCTCGAGGGCGAGACGACACAGATACGCAGTATTTT. The chain combines TRBV28 with TRBJ2-3; possible D gene TRBD2, 5 bases. V dropped 5 bases and J dropped 2 bases, with 17 bases sitting between them. Germline V gives CDR1 MDHEN, CDR2 SYDVKM. CDR3 length equals 16 residues.

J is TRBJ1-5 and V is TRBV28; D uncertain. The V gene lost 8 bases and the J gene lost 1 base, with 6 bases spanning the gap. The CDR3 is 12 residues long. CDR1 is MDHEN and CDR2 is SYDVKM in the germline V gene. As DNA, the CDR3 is TGTGCCAGCGGCGGGAGCAATCAGCCCCAGCATTTT. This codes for CASGGSNQPQHF.

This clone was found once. CDR3 bases: TGCGCCAGCAGCCAGCCGGGACTAGCGGGAGGGACGTTCAATGAGCAGTTCTTC. It yields the protein CASSQPGLAGGTFNEQFF. The V and J genes are TRBV4-1 and TRBJ2-1, with 16 bases identical to TRBD2. Looked up from germline, CDR1 is MGHRA and CDR2 is YSYEKL. Trimming at V came to 3 bases and at J to 6 bases, leaving 8 bases not matched to a gene. The CDR3 totals 18 residues.

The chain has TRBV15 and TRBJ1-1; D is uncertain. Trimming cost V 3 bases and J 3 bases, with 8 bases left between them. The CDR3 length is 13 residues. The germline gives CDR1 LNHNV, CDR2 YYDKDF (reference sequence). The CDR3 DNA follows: TGTGCCACCAGCAGCTATATCCACACTGAAGCTTTCTTT. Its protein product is CATSSYIHTEAFF.

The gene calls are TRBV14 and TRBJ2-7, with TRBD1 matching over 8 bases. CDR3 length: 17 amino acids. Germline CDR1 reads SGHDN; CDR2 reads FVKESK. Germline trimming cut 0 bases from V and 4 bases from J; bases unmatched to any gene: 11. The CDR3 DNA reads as TGTGCCAGCAGCCAAGACCCCCTCGACAGGGGCAGTTACGAGCAGTACTTC. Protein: CASSQDPLDRGSYEQYF.

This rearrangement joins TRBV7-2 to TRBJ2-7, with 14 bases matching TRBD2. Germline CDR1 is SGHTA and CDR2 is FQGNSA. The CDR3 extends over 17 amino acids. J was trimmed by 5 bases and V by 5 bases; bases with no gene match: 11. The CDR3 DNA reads TGTGCCAGCAGCCCCCCCGGGACTAGCGGGAGTTCGGACGAGCAGTACTTC. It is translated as CASSPPGTSGSSDEQYF.

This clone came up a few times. Here the CDR3 DNA reads TGTGCCAGCAGCCTTAGACTAGCGGGTGCAGGGGAGCAGTTCTTC. Translated, it gives CASSLRLAGAGEQFF. The chain carries TRBV6-2 or TRBV6-3 and TRBJ2-1; TRBD2 matches 10 bases. Per germline, CDR1 MNHEY and CDR2 SVGEGT. V lost 6 bases and J lost 10; bases outside the gene matches: 12. The length of the CDR3 is 15 residues.

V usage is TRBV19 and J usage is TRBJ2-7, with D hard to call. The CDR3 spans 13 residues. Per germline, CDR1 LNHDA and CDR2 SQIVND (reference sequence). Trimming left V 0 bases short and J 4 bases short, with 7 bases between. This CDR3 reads CASSIEAQYEQYF. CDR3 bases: TGTGCCAGTAGTATAGAGGCTCAATACGAGCAGTACTTC.

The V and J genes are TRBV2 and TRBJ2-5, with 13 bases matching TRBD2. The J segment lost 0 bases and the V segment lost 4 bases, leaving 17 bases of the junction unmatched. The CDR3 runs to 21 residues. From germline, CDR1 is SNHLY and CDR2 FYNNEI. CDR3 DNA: TGTGCCAGCAGTGTTCCAGGCCCCGGGACTAGCGGGATTAAGTACCAAGAGACCCAGTACTTC. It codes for CASSVPGPGTSGIKYQETQYF.

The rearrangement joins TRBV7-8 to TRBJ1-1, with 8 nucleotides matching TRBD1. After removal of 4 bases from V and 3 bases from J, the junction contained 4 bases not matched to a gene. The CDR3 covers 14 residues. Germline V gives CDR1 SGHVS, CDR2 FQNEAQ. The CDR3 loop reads CASSSDRVDTEAFF. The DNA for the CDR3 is TGTGCCAGCAGCTCGGACAGGGTGGACACTGAAGCTTTCTTT. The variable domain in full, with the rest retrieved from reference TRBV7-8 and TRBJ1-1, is GAGVSQSPRYKVAKRGQDVALRCDPISGHVSLFWYQQALGQGPEFLTYFQNEAQLDKSGLPSDRFFAERPEGSVSTLKIQRTQQEDSAVYLCASSSDRVDTEAFFGQGTRLTVV.

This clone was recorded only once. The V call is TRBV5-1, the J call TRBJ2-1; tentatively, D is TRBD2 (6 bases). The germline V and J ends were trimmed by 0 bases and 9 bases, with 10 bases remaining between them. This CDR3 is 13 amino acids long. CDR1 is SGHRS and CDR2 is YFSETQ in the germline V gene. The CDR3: CASSLVASVEQFF. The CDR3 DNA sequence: TGCGCCAGCAGCTTGGTGGCTAGCGTTGAGCAGTTCTTC.

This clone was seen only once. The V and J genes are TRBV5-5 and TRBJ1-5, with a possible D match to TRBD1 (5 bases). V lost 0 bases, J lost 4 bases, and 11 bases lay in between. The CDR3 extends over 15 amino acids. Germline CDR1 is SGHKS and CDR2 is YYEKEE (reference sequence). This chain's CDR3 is CASSLAVTANQPQHF. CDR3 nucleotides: TGTGCCAGCAGCTTGGCCGTGACAGCTAATCAGCCCCAGCATTTT.

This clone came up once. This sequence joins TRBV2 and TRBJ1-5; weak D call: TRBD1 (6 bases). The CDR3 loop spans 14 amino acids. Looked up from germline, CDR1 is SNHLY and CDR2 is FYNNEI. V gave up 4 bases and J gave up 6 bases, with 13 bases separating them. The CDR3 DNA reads TGTGCCAGCAGTGGACAGGTCTCAGGTCAGCCCCAGCATTTT. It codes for CASSGQVSGQPQHF.